The 10 T cell receptor beta chains reported below all come from one sample, sequenced in a study of cytomegalovirus exposure and HLA in healthy donors (dated by TCRdb to about 2017). Library generation was performed with the immunoSEQ multiplex PCR assay. The multiplex PCR relied on a mix of 60 forward primers for TCR Vbeta segments and 13 reverse primers for TCR Jbeta segments. Drawn from immuneACCESS, this table holds only the in-frame rearrangements with V and J called that TCRdb kept. Clones are partly lost; checked studies trace under half to an unresolved V gene and leave the rest unexplained. The sample table records tens of thousands of clones; roughly 78% of these occur just once. 9% to 14% of the sample belongs to the ten largest clones. Sequenced material: PBMCs. These receptor sequences come from a woman between 40 and 50 years old in good health and CMV-seropositive.

Only one count was recorded for this clone. This sequence joins TRBV6-5 and TRBJ1-6; no firm D call. The germline V and J ends were trimmed by 7 bases and 10 bases, with 14 bases remaining between them. Germline CDR1 MNHEY, CDR2 SVGAGI. The CDR3 length is 13 residues. CDR3 residues: CASMKDGSSPLHF. The DNA for the CDR3 is TGTGCCAGCATGAAGGATGGGAGCTCACCCCTCCACTTT.

The rearrangement uses TRBV5-1 and TRBJ1-3; D ambiguous. This CDR3 contains 17 residues. Germline V lookup: CDR1 SGHRS, CDR2 YFSETQ. The ends were cut back, 2 bases at V and 0 bases at J, with 15 bases in the middle. The CDR3 is CASSLTPARVSGNTIYF. CDR3 DNA sequence: TGCGCCAGCAGCTTAACCCCCGCGAGGGTCTCTGGAAACACCATATATTTT.

This chain connects TRBV7-3 to TRBJ2-1; 10 bases are a match to TRBD1. V lost 1 base and J lost 3; bases outside the gene matches: 3. Germline V gene lookup returns CDR1 SGHTA and CDR2 FQGTGA. CDR3 length equals 16 residues. CDR3 in amino acids: CASSLIGDRGYNEQFF. The CDR3 nucleotides read TGTGCCAGCAGCTTAATTGGGGACAGGGGCTACAATGAGCAGTTCTTC. Full variable domain (missing parts from reference TRBV7-3 and TRBJ2-1): GAGVSQTPSNKVTEKGKYVELRCDPISGHTALYWYRQSLGQGPEFLIYFQGTGAADDSGLPNDRFFAVRPEGSVSTLKIQRTERGDSAVYLCASSLIGDRGYNEQFFGPGTRLTVL.

This clone was seen a handful of times. The chain links TRBV9 to TRBJ2-5; 9 bases agree with TRBD1. Germline CDR1 SGDLS, CDR2 YYNGEE. V was clipped by 6 bases and J by 1 base; unmatched bases: 7. CDR3 length: 15 amino acids. The CDR3 nucleotides are TGTGCCAGCAATCTACAGGGGGCGTCCCAAGAGACCCAGTACTTC. This codes for CASNLQGASQETQYF.

V is TRBV29-1 and J is TRBJ2-3, with 7 positions matching TRBD1. With V trimmed by 7 bases and J by 4 bases, 5 bases remained unmatched. CDR3 length equals 12 residues. Germline-derived CDR1 and CDR2 are SQVTM and ANQGSEA. DNA of the CDR3: TGCAGCGGGGCTCAGGGGGCAGATACGCAGTATTTT. It is translated as CSGAQGADTQYF.

V gene TRBV11-2 combines with J gene TRBJ1-2; the match to TRBD1 covers 7 bases. Germline CDR1 reads SGHAT; CDR2 reads FQNNGV. V was clipped by 0 bases and J by 4 bases; unmatched bases: 2. The CDR3 has 14 amino acids. DNA of the CDR3: TGTGCCAGCAGCTTAGATGCAGGGGGCTATGGCTACACCTTC. Amino acid sequence: CASSLDAGGYGYTF.

The V gene is TRBV6-5, the J gene TRBJ1-6, with TRBD1 as a possible D gene (5 bases). CDR3 length: 13 amino acids. From germline, CDR1 is MNHEY and CDR2 SVGAGI. V dropped 7 bases and J dropped 9 bases, with 13 bases sitting between them. DNA for the CDR3: TGTGCCAGCACCCTGATGGGGGGTTCACCCCTCCACTTT. Residues: CASTLMGGSPLHF.

This clone was seen a few times. The chain uses TRBV6-5 and TRBJ2-3; 7 positions agree with TRBD1. The ends lost 5 bases at V and 3 bases at J; junction bases unmatched: 2. The CDR3 loop spans 13 amino acids. Germline V lookup: CDR1 MNHEY, CDR2 SVGAGI. The CDR3 DNA is TGTGCCAGCAGTGACAGGGAAACAGATACGCAGTATTTT. Amino acid sequence: CASSDRETDTQYF.

CDR3 coding DNA: TGTGCCAGCAGTTTAAGGGGGTCGGAGACCCAGTACTTC. Its translation is CASSLRGSETQYF. The V call is TRBV27, the J call TRBJ2-5; D is possibly TRBD1 (6 bases). The CDR3 length is 13 residues. The germline gives CDR1 MNHEY, CDR2 SMNVEV (reference sequence). V gave up 2 bases and J gave up 5 bases, with 9 bases separating them.

The V gene is TRBV14, the J gene TRBJ2-1; maybe TRBD2 (5 bases). CDR1 is SGHDN, CDR2 FVKESK, per germline. The CDR3 has 15 amino acids. Trimming took off 2 bases at V and 5 bases at J, with 13 bases between the two ends. CDR3 protein: CASSQNLLVHNEQFF. For the CDR3, the DNA is TGTGCCAGCAGCCAAAATCTACTAGTCCACAATGAGCAGTTCTTC. The complete variable domain, with remaining parts taken from reference TRBV14 and TRBJ2-1, reads EAGVTQFPSHSVIEKGQTVTLRCDPISGHDNLYWYRRVMGKEIKFLLHFVKESKQDESGMPNNRFLAERTGGTYSTLKVQPAELEDSGVYFCASSQNLLVHNEQFFGPGTRLTVL.